This TCR beta chain came from a study of OX40 agonist ivuxolimab in advanced cancers. Study-level information: The drug used for patients, ivuxolimab, was an agonistic anti-OX40 (CD134) antibody. Dose-escalation patients suffered from hepatocellular carcinoma, melanoma, renal cell or head and neck cancer. Study-level points and caveats: Fewer expanded clones were found on average in CD4+ than in CD8+ T cells.

This CDR3 has 16 amino acids. The ends lost 4 bases at V and 4 bases at J; junction bases unmatched: 3. Germline CDR1 reads SGHNT; CDR2 reads YYREEE (reference sequence). This clone was seen a single time. No antigen is known for it. Produced via immunoSEQ multiplex PCR; TCRdb's table is partial and in-frame only. The table includes about 100,000 clones, around 90% detected once. Blood draws occurred at baseline, cycle 4 day 1, and cycle 7 day 1. Specimen: CD4+ or CD8+ T cells sorted from blood, collected in a trial of the OX40 agonist ivuxolimab. The receptor's source is an adult with an advanced solid tumor such as melanoma, head and neck, liver or kidney cancer. This chain connects TRBV5-4 to TRBJ2-2; 14 bases are a match to TRBD2. CDR3 coding DNA: TGTGCCAGCAGCACGGGACTAGCGGGAGTCACCGGGGAGCTGTTTTTT. Amino acids: CASSTGLAGVTGELFF.